Below are 5 T cell receptor beta chains sequenced from a single sample in a study of blood T cell repertoires in COVID-19. Assay used: immunoSEQ multiplex PCR; TCRdb lists only in-frame clones, some missing. In the table there are 200,000 to 300,000 clones, about four fifths of which are singletons. Sequencing input: peripheral blood. Receptor source: a woman of 80 years or more with acute or convalescent COVID-19.

The table lists this clone with a count of one. This sequence joins TRBV30 and TRBJ1-5, with D uncertain. The germline V gene has CDR1 GTSNPN and CDR2 SVGIG (reference sequence). Trimming took 0 bases from V and 11 from J, leaving 14 bases between them. The CDR3 covers 13 residues. CDR3 residues: CAWSVVRFEAQHF. CDR3 bases: TGTGCCTGGAGTGTAGTACGCTTTGAGGCCCAGCATTTT.

This clone was observed a single time. The chain uses TRBV7-6 and TRBJ1-6; tentatively, D is TRBD1 (5 bases). The V and J ends lost 5 bases and 3 bases respectively, with 14 bases between them. Germline values: CDR1 SGHVS, CDR2 FNYEAQ. The CDR3 is 16 amino acids. CDR3 amino acids: CASSTGGRHYNSPLHF. DNA for the CDR3: TGTGCCAGCAGCACAGGAGGGCGACACTATAATTCACCCCTCCACTTT. The variable domain in full, with the rest retrieved from reference TRBV7-6 and TRBJ1-6, is GAGVSQSPRYKVTKRGQDVALRCDPISGHVSLYWYRQALGQGPEFLTYFNYEAQQDKSGLPNDRFSAERPEGSISTLTIQRTEQRDSAMYRCASSTGGRHYNSPLHFGNGTRLTVT.

The chain has TRBV27 and TRBJ2-5; 7 bases map to TRBD2. The CDR3 has 13 amino acids. The V and J ends lost 6 bases and 3 bases, in that order; junction bases with no gene match: 4. Germline assignment: CDR1 MNHEY and CDR2 SMNVEV (reference sequence). The CDR3 region has the DNA TGTGCCAGCAGCCACCGGGGGGAAGAGACCCAGTACTTC. Translating it yields CASSHRGEETQYF.

The chain combines TRBV28 with TRBJ2-5; a possible D gene is TRBD2 (7 bases). This CDR3 region has 15 residues. Germline values: CDR1 MDHEN, CDR2 SYDVKM. V dropped 2 bases and J dropped 5 bases, with 15 bases sitting between them. The CDR3 sequence: CASSLRRGLGETQYF. The DNA of the CDR3 is TGTGCCAGCAGTTTAAGGCGGGGGCTCGGGGAGACCCAGTACTTC.

The chain has TRBV6-6 and TRBJ1-4, with 10 bases that match TRBD1. Looked up from germline, CDR1 is MNHNY and CDR2 is SVGAGI (reference sequence). The CDR3 is 16 amino acids. V was clipped by 1 base and J by 5 bases; unmatched bases: 4. CDR3 nucleotide sequence: TGTGCCAGCAGTTACTGGCGGACAGGGGGAAATGAAAAACTGTTTTTT. It codes for CASSYWRTGGNEKLFF.